A selection of T cell receptor beta chains follows, all from one sample in a study of blood T cell repertoires in COVID-19. Profiled with immunoSEQ multiplex PCR; TCRdb holds only in-frame clones, not every one. The data show about 320,000 clones, about four fifths seen once. The specimen was peripheral blood. Source of these receptors: a woman aged 45 to 65 with acute or convalescent COVID-19. CDR3s leave out the opening cysteine and the closing phenylalanine or tryptophan. The D gene is left open where the match is weak.

j_call | d_call | v_call | cdr3_aa
TRBJ1-2 | . | TRBV19 | ASRSDRFYGYT
TRBJ2-1 | . | TRBV11-2 | ASSLRPGAINEQF
TRBJ1-4 | . | TRBV7-9 | ASSAGPNEKLF
TRBJ2-7 | TRBD1 | TRBV6-5 | ASRSGQGYEQY
TRBJ2-5 | . | TRBV13 | ASTAGGRETQY
TRBJ2-4 | . | TRBV7-2 | ASSLGFWEGGNIQY
TRBJ2-3 | TRBD1 | TRBV19 | ASRDGQGGRDTQY
TRBJ2-7 | TRBD2 | TRBV5-1 | ASSLGGSGDYEQY
TRBJ2-5 | . | TRBV5-4 | ASSLQTGKETQY
TRBJ2-5 | TRBD2 | TRBV14 | ASSQDDREGMETQY
TRBJ1-6 | . | TRBV6-1 | ASSEAAGALGSPLH
TRBJ1-6 | . | TRBV7-3 | ASSPTLKGSNSPLH
TRBJ2-1 | . | TRBV6-6 | ASSYGYPGNEQF
TRBJ2-2 | TRBD1 | TRBV5-6 | ASSFGTNRGGNTGELF
TRBJ2-5 | TRBD2 | TRBV9 | ASSVGAAGRQETQY
TRBJ2-3 | TRBD2 | TRBV5-6 | ASSLKAGGSTDTQY
TRBJ2-7 | . | TRBV4-1 | ASSQDWGAREQY
TRBJ1-6 | . | TRBV5-6 | ASRSGTSNSPLH
TRBJ2-1 | . | TRBV21-1 | ASSTIGQDNEQF
TRBJ1-1 | . | TRBV14 | ASSSGQNTEAF
TRBJ2-2 | TRBD2 | TRBV4-3 | ASSQGLAGEFTGELF
TRBJ2-2 | . | TRBV30 | AWSVWQGTGELF
TRBJ1-1 | . | TRBV6-5 | ASSYDSEAF
TRBJ1-1 | . | TRBV18 | ASSRSNQGGTGEAF
TRBJ1-6 | TRBD1 | TRBV5-6 | ASSLTGGNSPLH
TRBJ1-1 | . | TRBV6-6 | ASSPPDTQAF
TRBJ1-6 | TRBD1 | TRBV6-5 | ASRAGQGNNSPLH
TRBJ2-7 | . | TRBV19 | ASSIGAFPYEQY
TRBJ2-3 | . | TRBV24-1 | ATRSSVTDTQY
TRBJ2-7 | . | TRBV19 | ASSIGSHYEQY
TRBJ1-1 | TRBD1 | TRBV11-2 | ASSRDRGIEAF
TRBJ1-1 | . | TRBV6-9 | ASSYYGEGDTEAF
TRBJ2-5 | TRBD2 | TRBV25-1 | ASSDQLARETQY
TRBJ1-2 | . | TRBV29-1 | SVDRGTPPSHPYGYT
TRBJ1-3 | . | TRBV30 | AWSVISGNTIY
TRBJ1-2 | TRBD1 | TRBV29-1 | SVGQGDYGYT
TRBJ2-7 | . | TRBV5-1 | ASSPDRGEQY
TRBJ2-1 | . | TRBV5-1 | ASSPRPGTSNEQF
TRBJ1-3 | . | TRBV11-2 | ASSSQGTGNTIY
TRBJ1-1 | . | TRBV5-4 | ASSLNNQVF
TRBJ1-4 | . | TRBV16 | ASSQSGRGEKLF
TRBJ1-1 | . | TRBV9 | ASSVLIGGTEAF